This T cell receptor beta chain came from a study of T-cell memory formation after mild COVID-19. MiXCR was run by TCRdb on the 5' RACE reads, yielding one entry per CDR3 protein. The data contain 130,000 to 150,000 distinct CDR3 sequences, about 19% of them singletons. V shed 9 bases and J shed 8 bases, with 20 bases lying between them. CDR3 size: 14 residues. Germline lookup yields CDR1 MNHEY and CDR2 SVGEGT. The sequencing input was PBMCs or a T cell subset sorted from them (not recorded which). The rearrangement joins TRBV6-2 or TRBV6-3 to TRBJ2-1, with a possible D match to TRBD2 (6 bases). This clonotype originated in an adult woman who had mild COVID-19 (a few samples of this study predate the infection). Cell type and time point are not known. CDR3 DNA: TGTGCCAGTTTAGCGGCGACTTTCTTCGATGAGCAGTTCTTC. This translates into CASLAATFFDEQFF.